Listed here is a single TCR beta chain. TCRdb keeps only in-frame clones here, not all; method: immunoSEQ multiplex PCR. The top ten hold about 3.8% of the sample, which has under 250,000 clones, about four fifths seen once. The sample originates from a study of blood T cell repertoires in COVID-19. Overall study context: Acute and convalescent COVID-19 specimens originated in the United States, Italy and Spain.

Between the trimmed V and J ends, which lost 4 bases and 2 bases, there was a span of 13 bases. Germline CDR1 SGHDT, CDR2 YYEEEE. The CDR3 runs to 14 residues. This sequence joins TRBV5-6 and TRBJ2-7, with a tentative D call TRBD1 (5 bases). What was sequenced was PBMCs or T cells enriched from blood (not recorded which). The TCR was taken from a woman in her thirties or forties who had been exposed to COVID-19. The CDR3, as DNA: TGTGCCAGCAGCGGGGCTTCTGGGCCCTACGAGCAGTACTTC. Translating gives CASSGASGPYEQYF.